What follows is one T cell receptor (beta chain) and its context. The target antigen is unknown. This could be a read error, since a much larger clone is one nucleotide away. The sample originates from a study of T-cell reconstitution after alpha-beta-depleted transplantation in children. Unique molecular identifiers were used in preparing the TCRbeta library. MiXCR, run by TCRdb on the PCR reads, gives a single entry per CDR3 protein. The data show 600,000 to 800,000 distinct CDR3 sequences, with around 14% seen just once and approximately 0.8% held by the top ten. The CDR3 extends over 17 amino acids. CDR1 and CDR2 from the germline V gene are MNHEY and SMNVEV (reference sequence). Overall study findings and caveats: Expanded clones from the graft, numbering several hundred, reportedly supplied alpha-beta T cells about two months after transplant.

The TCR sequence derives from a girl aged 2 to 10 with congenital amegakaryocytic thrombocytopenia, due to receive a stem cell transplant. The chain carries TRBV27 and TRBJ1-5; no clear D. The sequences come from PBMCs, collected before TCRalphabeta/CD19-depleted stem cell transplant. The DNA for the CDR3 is TGTGCCAGCAGTTTAATTTCAGACCTGACCATAAATCTGCCCCAGCATTTT. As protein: CASSLISDLTINLPQHF.